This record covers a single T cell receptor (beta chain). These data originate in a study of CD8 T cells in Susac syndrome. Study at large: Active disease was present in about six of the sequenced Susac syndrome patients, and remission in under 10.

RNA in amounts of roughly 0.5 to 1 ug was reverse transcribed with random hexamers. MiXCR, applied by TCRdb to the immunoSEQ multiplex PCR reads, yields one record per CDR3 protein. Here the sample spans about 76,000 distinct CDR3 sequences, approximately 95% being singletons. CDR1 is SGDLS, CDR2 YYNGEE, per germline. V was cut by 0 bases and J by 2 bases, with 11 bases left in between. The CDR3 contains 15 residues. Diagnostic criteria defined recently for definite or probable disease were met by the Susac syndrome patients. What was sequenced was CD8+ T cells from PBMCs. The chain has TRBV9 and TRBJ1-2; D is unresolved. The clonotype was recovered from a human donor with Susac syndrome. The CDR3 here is CASSVGVAVNYGYTF. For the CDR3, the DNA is TGTGCCAGCAGCGTAGGTGTAGCAGTCAACTATGGCTACACCTTC.